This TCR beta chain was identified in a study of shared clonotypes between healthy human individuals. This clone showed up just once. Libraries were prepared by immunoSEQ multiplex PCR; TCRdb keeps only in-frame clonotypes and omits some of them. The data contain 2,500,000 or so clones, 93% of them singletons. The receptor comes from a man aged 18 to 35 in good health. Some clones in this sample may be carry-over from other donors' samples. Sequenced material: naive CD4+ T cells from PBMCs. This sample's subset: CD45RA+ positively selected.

The CDR3 DNA follows: TGTGCCACCAGCAGCGGGGCGGGAGTCTCCTACGAGCAGTACTTC. As protein: CATSSGAGVSYEQYF. The chain links TRBV15 to TRBJ2-7, with TRBD2 matching 7 bases. Germline V CDR1 and CDR2: LNHNV, YYDKDF (reference sequence). J lost 0 bases, V lost 3 bases, and 5 bases had no gene match. This CDR3 contains 15 residues.